The 21 T cell receptor beta chains reported below all come from one sample, sequenced in a study of T cell responses to AZD1222 COVID-19 vaccine. Assay: immunoSEQ multiplex PCR; the TCRdb copy retains only in-frame clones and omits some. The data hold fewer than 150,000 clones, with approximately 85% observed a single time. The sequencing used peripheral blood, collected on day 0 of AZD1222 vaccination. Receptors originate from an adult in good health.

The chain joins TRBV5-1 to TRBJ2-3; tentatively, D is TRBD2 (5 bases). V shed 4 bases and J shed 6 bases, with 15 bases lying between them. The CDR3 is 14 amino acids. Germline CDR1 reads SGHRS; CDR2 reads YFSETQ. CDR3 sequence (DNA): TGCGCCAGCAGCGAATCCTCGTCGGGGGATACGCAGTATTTT. As protein: CASSESSSGDTQYF.

A few counts support this clone. The chain carries TRBV30 and TRBJ2-7; 12 bases agree with TRBD1. V shed 3 bases, J shed 6 bases, and the junction held 6 bases outside the gene matches. The CDR3 is 14 residues long. The germline V gene encodes CDR1 GTSNPN and CDR2 SVGIG (reference sequence). The CDR3 sequence is CAWRIPGQGAEQYF. The CDR3 DNA follows: TGTGCCTGGAGGATTCCGGGACAGGGGGCCGAGCAGTACTTC. Combining the CDR3 with reference TRBV30 and TRBJ2-7 gives the whole variable domain SQTIHQWPATLVQPVGSPLSLECTVEGTSNPNLYWYRQAAGRGLQLLFYSVGIGQISSEVPQNLSASRPQDRQFILSSKKLLLSDSGFYLCAWRIPGQGAEQYFGPGTRLTVT.

This clone was seen more than once but under ten times. V gene TRBV10-2 combines with J gene TRBJ2-5; 7 bases are a match to TRBD1. This CDR3 region has 15 residues. V shed 0 bases and J 5 bases; nucleotides not matched to a gene: 6. Per the germline V gene, CDR1 is WSHSY and CDR2 is SAAADI. The DNA of the CDR3 is TGCGCCAGCAGTGAGTCGACAGGGTTCTGGGAGACCCAGTACTTC. It codes for CASSESTGFWETQYF.

The rearrangement uses TRBV15 and TRBJ1-3, with a weak D call TRBD1 (5 bases). Germline CDR1 is LNHNV and CDR2 is YYDKDF (reference sequence). The V gene lost 1 base and the J gene lost 0 bases, with 10 bases spanning the gap. This CDR3 comprises 16 residues. The CDR3 DNA reads TGTGCCACCAGCAGAGGGGACGGAATCTCTGGAAACACCATATATTTT. Amino acids: CATSRGDGISGNTIYF.

J is TRBJ1-3 and V is TRBV7-9; D call uncertain. The CDR3 runs to 13 residues. Germline lookup yields CDR1 SEHNR and CDR2 FQNEAQ (reference sequence). V lost 3 bases, J lost 3 bases, and 6 bases lay in between. The CDR3 DNA reads as TGTGCCAGCAGCTTGACGGTTGGAAACACCATATATTTT. This gives the protein CASSLTVGNTIYF.

The V and J genes are TRBV29-1 and TRBJ1-6; 7 bases are a match to TRBD1. The trim removed 6 bases at V and 7 bases at J, leaving 9 bases unmatched. CDR1 is SQVTM and CDR2 is ANQGSEA in the germline V gene. This CDR3 comprises 14 residues. The CDR3 bases are TGCAGCGTCAAAGACAGGGTAGAAAATTCACCCCTCCACTTT. Protein: CSVKDRVENSPLHF.

This chain links TRBV7-2 with TRBJ1-2; D possibly corresponds to TRBD1 (6 bases). The germline V gene has CDR1 SGHTA and CDR2 FQGNSA. This CDR3 has 15 amino acids. Trimming removed 3 bases from V and 4 bases from J, with 15 bases in between. CDR3 coding DNA: TGTGCCAGCAGCTTGAGTTCCGGACAGAGCTATGGCTACACCTTC. Protein: CASSLSSGQSYGYTF.

The rearrangement uses TRBV2 and TRBJ1-6, with a tentative D call TRBD1 (5 bases). Germline V lookup: CDR1 SNHLY, CDR2 FYNNEI. V dropped 3 bases and J dropped 10 bases, with 16 bases sitting between them. The length of the CDR3 is 15 residues. CDR3 protein: CASSDKRGEGSPLHF. Written as DNA, the CDR3 is TGTGCCAGCAGTGATAAGAGGGGCGAAGGGTCACCCCTCCACTTT.

CDR3 in DNA: TGTGCCAGCAGCCAGGGACAGGGGTTGAGCGAGCAGTACTTC. Translated, it gives CASSQGQGLSEQYF. This rearrangement joins TRBV7-9 to TRBJ2-7; 10 bases line up with TRBD1. The V segment lost 5 bases and the J segment 6 bases; nucleotides outside the gene matches: 7. CDR1 and CDR2 (germline): SEHNR, FQNEAQ (reference sequence). The CDR3 runs to 14 residues. The complete variable domain, with remaining parts taken from reference TRBV7-9 and TRBJ2-7, reads DTGVSQNPRHKITKRGQNVTFRCDPISEHNRLYWYRQTLGQGPEFLTYFQNEAQLEKSRLLSDRFSAERPKGSFSTLEIQRTEQGDSAMYLCASSQGQGLSEQYFGPGTRLTVT.

This chain connects TRBV2 to TRBJ2-7; D gene uncertain. CDR3 length equals 13 residues. In germline, CDR1 is SNHLY, CDR2 FYNNEI. V shed 4 bases and J shed 4 bases, with 11 bases lying between them. CDR3: CASSAAGLYEQYF. The CDR3 nucleotides read TGTGCCAGCAGTGCGGCAGGTTTGTACGAGCAGTACTTC.

This sequence joins TRBV10-3 and TRBJ1-2; 9 positions agree with TRBD1. With V trimmed by 7 bases and J by 5 bases, 8 bases remained unmatched. This CDR3 spans 14 amino acids. The V gene's germline CDR1 is ENHRY and CDR2 SYGVKD. This chain's CDR3 is CAINADRGSYGYTF. Written as DNA, the CDR3 is TGTGCCATCAATGCGGACAGGGGTTCGTATGGCTACACCTTC.

This clone appeared a few times. The chain recombines TRBV7-6 with TRBJ2-6; 7 bases are shared with TRBD1. The CDR3 runs to 16 residues. CDR1 SGHVS and CDR2 FNYEAQ come from the germline V gene. The J segment lost 1 base and the V segment lost 10 bases, leaving 10 bases of the junction unmatched. Here the CDR3 DNA reads TGTGCCACTGCGACAGGGTCCCTATCTGGGGCCAACGTCCTGACTTTC. It encodes CATATGSLSGANVLTF.

This sequence joins TRBV19 and TRBJ1-5; 7 nucleotides line up with TRBD1. The CDR3 runs to 15 residues. V was pared by 6 bases and J by 2 bases, with 7 bases of the junction left unmatched. Germline-derived CDR1 and CDR2 are LNHDA and SQIVND (reference sequence). This CDR3 is CASSTTGVGNQPQHF. The CDR3 nucleotides are TGTGCCAGTAGCACTACAGGGGTTGGCAATCAGCCCCAGCATTTT.

The V gene is TRBV7-8, the J gene TRBJ2-3; 7 bases line up with TRBD1. V was clipped by 7 bases and J by 2 bases; unmatched bases: 6. The germline V gene has CDR1 SGHVS and CDR2 FQNEAQ. The CDR3 spans 14 residues. The CDR3 spells CASNLGQDTDTQYF. CDR3 DNA sequence: TGTGCCAGCAACCTCGGACAGGACACAGATACGCAGTATTTT.

The chain is built from TRBV6-5 and TRBJ2-7, with TRBD1 identical over 9 bases. The germline CDR1 and CDR2 sequences are MNHEY and SVGAGI. CDR3 length equals 14 residues. The V and J ends lost 3 bases and 8 bases, in that order; junction bases with no gene match: 8. The CDR3 region is CASSYRQGGVKQYF. Here the CDR3 DNA reads TGTGCCAGCAGTTATCGACAGGGGGGAGTCAAGCAGTACTTC.

V gene TRBV7-9 combines with J gene TRBJ1-1; no clear D gene. This CDR3 is built from 12 residues. The germline gives CDR1 SEHNR, CDR2 FQNEAQ (reference sequence). Trimming took off 4 bases at V and 11 bases at J, with 14 bases between the two ends. CDR3 coding DNA: TGTGCCAGCAGCTCTAGGATTGAGGATGCTTTCTTT. Translation gives CASSSRIEDAFF.

The rearrangement uses TRBV5-5 and TRBJ1-2; 10 bases align to TRBD1. Germline CDR1 and CDR2: SGHKS and YYEKEE (reference sequence). The V and J ends lost 3 bases and 6 bases, in that order; junction bases with no gene match: 5. The CDR3 is 14 amino acids. In DNA form, the CDR3 reads TGTGCCAGCAGCTCGACAGGGGGCTTGGATGGCTACACCTTC. Residues: CASSSTGGLDGYTF.

The CDR3, as DNA: TGTGCCAGCGGGGGAGGGGCGCTGGGTGGCTACGAGCAGTACTTC. Residues: CASGGGALGGYEQYF. V gene TRBV9 combines with J gene TRBJ2-7, with 7 bases identical to TRBD2. This CDR3 comprises 15 residues. CDR1 is SGDLS and CDR2 is YYNGEE in the germline V gene. After removal of 7 bases from V and 3 bases from J, the junction contained 13 bases not matched to a gene.

This clone is a singleton in its sample. This chain links TRBV2 with TRBJ1-5; D perhaps matches TRBD1 (5 bases). This CDR3 is 16 amino acids long. V dropped 1 base and J dropped 1 base, with 11 bases sitting between them. Looked up from germline, CDR1 is SNHLY and CDR2 is FYNNEI. The CDR3 DNA sequence: TGTGCCAGCAGTGAAGGTTTCAGGGTGAGCAATCAGCCCCAGCATTTT. It yields the protein CASSEGFRVSNQPQHF.

V usage is TRBV18 and J usage is TRBJ2-7; 7 bases are shared with TRBD2. Germline V gene lookup returns CDR1 KGHSH and CDR2 LQKENI. Trimming removed 6 bases from V and 5 bases from J; junction bases left unmatched: 4. The CDR3 runs to 12 residues. The CDR3 region is CASSGGGDEQYF. The CDR3 nucleotides are TGTGCCAGCTCCGGCGGGGGTGACGAGCAGTACTTC.

The rearrangement uses TRBV5-6 and TRBJ1-2, with a tentative D call TRBD1 (5 bases). The length of the CDR3 is 12 residues. Trimming took off 2 bases at V and 12 bases at J, with 14 bases between the two ends. Germline CDR1 SGHDT, CDR2 YYEEEE. This CDR3 reads CASSFRAGPNTF. The CDR3 DNA reads as TGTGCCAGCAGCTTTCGGGCAGGGCCAAACACCTTC.